These T cell receptor beta chains were read from a single sample in a study of T-cell memory formation after mild COVID-19. TCRdb called the 5' RACE reads again in MiXCR, with one record for every CDR3 protein. The sample lists 350,000 to 500,000 distinct CDR3 sequences; roughly 20% were seen once. The specimen sequenced was PBMCs or a T cell subset sorted from them (not recorded which). These receptors all come from an adult woman who had mild COVID-19 (a few samples of this study predate the infection). Cell type and time point are not known. CDR3s leave out the opening cysteine and the closing phenylalanine or tryptophan. Size tells how often a clone was seen (once, few, many) or the class of an expanded clone, and some rows leave it out.

abundance,j_gene,v_gene,CDR3aa
few,TRBJ1-2,TRBV11-1,ASSFGGTGYT
few,TRBJ2-5,TRBV9,ASSPGTQPRETQY
NA,TRBJ1-2,TRBV6-6,ASRRQDRQYGYT
NA,TRBJ2-3,TRBV29-1,SVDKFGTSGSRNTQY
NA,TRBJ1-2,TRBV4-2,ASSQAAGNYGYT
few,TRBJ1-1,TRBV21-1,ASSKTRDGTVNTEAF
NA,TRBJ2-7,TRBV7-9,ASSSPKGNYEQY
NA,TRBJ2-2,TRBV5-6,ASSFTGNWDTGELF
NA,TRBJ2-3,TRBV27,ASSSLAGVPDTQY
once,TRBJ1-2,TRBV4-1,ASSFPVRGSPYGYT
few,TRBJ2-2,TRBV18,ASSQYTRGTGELF
NA,TRBJ2-1,TRBV6-5,ASSYLSGRPYNEQF